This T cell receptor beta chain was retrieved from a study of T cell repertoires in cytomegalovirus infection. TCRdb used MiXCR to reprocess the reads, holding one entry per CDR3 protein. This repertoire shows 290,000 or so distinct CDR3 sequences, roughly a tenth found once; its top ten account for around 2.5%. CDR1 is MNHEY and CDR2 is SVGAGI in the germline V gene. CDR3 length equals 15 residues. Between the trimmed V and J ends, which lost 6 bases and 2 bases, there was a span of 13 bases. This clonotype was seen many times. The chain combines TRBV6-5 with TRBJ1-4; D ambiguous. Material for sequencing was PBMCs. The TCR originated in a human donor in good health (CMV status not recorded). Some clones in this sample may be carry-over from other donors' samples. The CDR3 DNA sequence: TGTGCCAGCAGCTCAACGGTGTACACTAATGAAAAACTGTTTTTT. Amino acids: CASSSTVYTNEKLFF.